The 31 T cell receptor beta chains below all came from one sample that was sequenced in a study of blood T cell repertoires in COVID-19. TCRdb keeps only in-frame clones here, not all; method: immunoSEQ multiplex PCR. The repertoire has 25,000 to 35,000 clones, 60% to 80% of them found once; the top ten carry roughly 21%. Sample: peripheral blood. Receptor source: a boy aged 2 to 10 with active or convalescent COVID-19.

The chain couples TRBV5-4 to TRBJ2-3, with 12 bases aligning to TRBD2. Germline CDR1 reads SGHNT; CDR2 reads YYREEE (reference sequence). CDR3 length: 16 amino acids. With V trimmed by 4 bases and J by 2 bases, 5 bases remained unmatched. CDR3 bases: TGTGCCAGCAGCACGCGGACTAGCGGGAACACAGATACGCAGTATTTT. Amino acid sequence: CASSTRTSGNTDTQYF.

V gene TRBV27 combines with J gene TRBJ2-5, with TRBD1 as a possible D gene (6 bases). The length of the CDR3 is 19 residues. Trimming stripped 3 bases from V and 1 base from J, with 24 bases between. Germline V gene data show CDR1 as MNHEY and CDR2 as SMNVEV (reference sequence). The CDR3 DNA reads TGTGCCAGCAGTTTTTCAGGGGCCTACCCATTGCGCGCCCAAGAGACCCAGTACTTC. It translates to CASSFSGAYPLRAQETQYF.

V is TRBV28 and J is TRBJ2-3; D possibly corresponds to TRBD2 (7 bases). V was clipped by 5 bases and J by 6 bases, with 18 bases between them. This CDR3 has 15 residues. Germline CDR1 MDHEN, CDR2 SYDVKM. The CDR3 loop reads CASSPWGGPQDTQYF. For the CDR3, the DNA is TGTGCCAGCAGTCCCTGGGGGGGGCCCCAGGATACGCAGTATTTT.

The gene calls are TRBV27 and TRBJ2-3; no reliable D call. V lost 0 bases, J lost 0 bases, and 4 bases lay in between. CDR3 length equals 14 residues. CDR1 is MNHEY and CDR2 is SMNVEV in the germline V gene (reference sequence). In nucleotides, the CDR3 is TGTGCCAGCAGTTTATCCGTGAGCACAGATACGCAGTATTTT. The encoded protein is CASSLSVSTDTQYF.

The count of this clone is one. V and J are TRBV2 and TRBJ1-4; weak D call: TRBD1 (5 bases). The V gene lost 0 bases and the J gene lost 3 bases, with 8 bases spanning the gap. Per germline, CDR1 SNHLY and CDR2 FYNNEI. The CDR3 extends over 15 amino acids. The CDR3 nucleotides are TGTGCCAGCAGTGAAGCGGCGACAGCTAATGAAAAACTGTTTTTT. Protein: CASSEAATANEKLFF.

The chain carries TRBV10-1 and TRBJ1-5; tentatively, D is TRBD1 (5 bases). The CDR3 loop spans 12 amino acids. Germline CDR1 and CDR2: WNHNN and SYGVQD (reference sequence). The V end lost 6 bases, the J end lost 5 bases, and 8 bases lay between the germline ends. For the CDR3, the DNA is TGCGCCAGCAGCTCGGGGGATCAGCCCCAGCATTTT. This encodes CASSSGDQPQHF.

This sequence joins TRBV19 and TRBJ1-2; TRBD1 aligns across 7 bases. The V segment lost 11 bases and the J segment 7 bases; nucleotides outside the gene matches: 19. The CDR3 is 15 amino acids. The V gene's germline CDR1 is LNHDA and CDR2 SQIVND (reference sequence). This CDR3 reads CACFDLHDRVLGYTF. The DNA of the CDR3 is TGTGCCTGCTTCGACCTTCATGACAGGGTGCTTGGCTACACCTTC.

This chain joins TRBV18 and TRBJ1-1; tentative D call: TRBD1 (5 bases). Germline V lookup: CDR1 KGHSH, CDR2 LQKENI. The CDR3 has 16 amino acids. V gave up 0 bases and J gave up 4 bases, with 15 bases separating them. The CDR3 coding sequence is TGTGCCAGCTCACCACCGACAGTGTTCGATTCCACTGAAGCTTTCTTT. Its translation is CASSPPTVFDSTEAFF. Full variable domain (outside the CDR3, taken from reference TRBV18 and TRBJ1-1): NAGVMQNPRHLVRRRGQEARLRCSPMKGHSHVYWYRQLPEEGLKFMVYLQKENIIDESGMPKERFSAEFPKEGPSILRIQQVVRGDSAAYFCASSPPTVFDSTEAFFGQGTRLTVV.

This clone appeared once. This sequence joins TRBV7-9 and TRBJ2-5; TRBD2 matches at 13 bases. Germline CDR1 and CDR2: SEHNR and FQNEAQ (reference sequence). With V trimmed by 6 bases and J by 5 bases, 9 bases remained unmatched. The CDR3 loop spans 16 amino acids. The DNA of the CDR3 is TGTGCCAGCAGTAGGACTAGCGGGAGCGGTGGGGAGACCCAGTACTTC. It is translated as CASSRTSGSGGETQYF.

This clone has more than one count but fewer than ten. The chain's CDR3 is CAISDSEGRDSFYNEQFF. DNA for the CDR3: TGTGCCATCAGTGATAGCGAGGGGCGGGACTCTTTTTACAATGAGCAGTTCTTC. The V gene is TRBV10-3, the J gene TRBJ2-1; possibly TRBD2 for D (6 bases). Trimming shortened V by 3 bases and J by 4 bases, and 22 bases separated the two germline ends. This CDR3 has 18 residues. From germline, CDR1 is ENHRY and CDR2 SYGVKD.

In DNA, the CDR3 is TGTGCCAGCAGCTTAGCCGGGAAATGGGCTGAAGCTTTCTTT. Translation: CASSLAGKWAEAFF. This chain uses TRBV7-8 with TRBJ1-1, with D unclear. V lost 0 bases and J 6 bases, leaving 11 bases between the germline ends. This CDR3 contains 14 residues. Germline V lookup: CDR1 SGHVS, CDR2 FQNEAQ.

For the CDR3, the DNA is TGTGCCAGTAGTATCTCCTCCTATGGCTACACCTTC. The encoded protein is CASSISSYGYTF. The genes are TRBV19 and TRBJ1-2; D unresolved. The germline V gene encodes CDR1 LNHDA and CDR2 SQIVND (reference sequence). This CDR3 has 12 amino acids. V was trimmed by 3 bases and J by 4 bases, leaving 6 bases between them.

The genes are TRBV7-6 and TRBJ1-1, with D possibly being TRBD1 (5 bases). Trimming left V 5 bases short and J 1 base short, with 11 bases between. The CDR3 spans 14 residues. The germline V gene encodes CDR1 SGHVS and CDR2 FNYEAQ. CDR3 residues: CASSEMGGNTEAFF. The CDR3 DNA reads TGTGCCAGCAGCGAAATGGGGGGGAACACTGAAGCTTTCTTT.

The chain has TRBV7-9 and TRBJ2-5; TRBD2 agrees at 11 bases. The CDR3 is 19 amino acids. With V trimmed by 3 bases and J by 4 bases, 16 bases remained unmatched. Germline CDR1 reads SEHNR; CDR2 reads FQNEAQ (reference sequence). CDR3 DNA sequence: TGTGCCAGCAGCTTCCCCGGGAGACTAGCGGGGACCAATGGAGAGACCCAGTACTTC. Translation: CASSFPGRLAGTNGETQYF. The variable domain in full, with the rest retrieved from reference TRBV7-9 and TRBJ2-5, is DTGVSQNPRHKITKRGQNVTFRCDPISEHNRLYWYRQTLGQGPEFLTYFQNEAQLEKSRLLSDRFSAERPKGSFSTLEIQRTEQGDSAMYLCASSFPGRLAGTNGETQYFGPGTRLLVL.

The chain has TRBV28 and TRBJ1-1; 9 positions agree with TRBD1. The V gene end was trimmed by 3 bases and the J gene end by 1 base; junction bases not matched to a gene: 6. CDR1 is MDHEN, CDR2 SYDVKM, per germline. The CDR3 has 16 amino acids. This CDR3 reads CASSLQPGQGNTEAFF. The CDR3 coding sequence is TGTGCCAGCAGTTTGCAGCCGGGACAGGGGAACACTGAAGCTTTCTTT.

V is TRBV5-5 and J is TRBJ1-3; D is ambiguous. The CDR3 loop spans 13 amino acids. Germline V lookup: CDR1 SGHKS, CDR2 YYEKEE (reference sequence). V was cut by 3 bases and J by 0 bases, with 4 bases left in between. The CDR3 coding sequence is TGTGCCAGCAGCTCCTTCTCTGGAAACACCATATATTTT. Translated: CASSSFSGNTIYF.

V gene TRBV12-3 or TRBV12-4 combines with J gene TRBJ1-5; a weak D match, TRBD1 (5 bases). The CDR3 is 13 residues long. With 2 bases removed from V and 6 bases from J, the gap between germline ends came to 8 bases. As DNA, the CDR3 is TGTGCCAGCAGTTTACAGGGCGCTCAGCCCCAGCATTTT. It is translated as CASSLQGAQPQHF.

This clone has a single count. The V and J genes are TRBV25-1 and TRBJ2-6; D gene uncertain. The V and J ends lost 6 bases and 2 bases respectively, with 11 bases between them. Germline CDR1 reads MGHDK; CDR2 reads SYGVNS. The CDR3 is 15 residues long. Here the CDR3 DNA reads TGTGCCAGCAGCGCAACAGAAGCTGGGGCCAACGTCCTGACTTTC. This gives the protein CASSATEAGANVLTF.

The CDR3 DNA is TGTGCCAGCAGGGTGACTAGCGGGAGACTAAACACCGGGGAGCTGTTTTTT. Translating it yields CASRVTSGRLNTGELFF. This chain joins TRBV27 and TRBJ2-2, with 12 bases lining up with TRBD2. Germline values: CDR1 MNHEY, CDR2 SMNVEV (reference sequence). The CDR3 contains 17 residues. Germline trimming cut 6 bases from V and 2 bases from J; bases unmatched to any gene: 7.

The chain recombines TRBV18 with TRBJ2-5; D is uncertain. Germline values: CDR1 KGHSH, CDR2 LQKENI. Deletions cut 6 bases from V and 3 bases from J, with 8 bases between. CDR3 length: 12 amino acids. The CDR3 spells CASSPYEETQYF. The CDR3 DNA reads TGTGCCAGCTCCCCCTATGAAGAGACCCAGTACTTC.

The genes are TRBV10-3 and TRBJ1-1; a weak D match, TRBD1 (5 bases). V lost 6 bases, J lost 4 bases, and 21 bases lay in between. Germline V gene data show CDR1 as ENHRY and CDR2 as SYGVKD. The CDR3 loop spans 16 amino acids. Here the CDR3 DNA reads TGTGCCATCAGGGGGGGACTAGGGAGGGAAGGCACTGAAGCTTTCTTT. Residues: CAIRGGLGREGTEAFF.

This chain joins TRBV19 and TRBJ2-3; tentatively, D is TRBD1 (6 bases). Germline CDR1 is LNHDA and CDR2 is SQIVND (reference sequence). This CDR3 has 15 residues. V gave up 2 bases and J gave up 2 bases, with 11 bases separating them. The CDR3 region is CASSIITGNTDTQYF. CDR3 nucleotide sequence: TGTGCCAGTAGTATAATAACAGGGAACACAGATACGCAGTATTTT.

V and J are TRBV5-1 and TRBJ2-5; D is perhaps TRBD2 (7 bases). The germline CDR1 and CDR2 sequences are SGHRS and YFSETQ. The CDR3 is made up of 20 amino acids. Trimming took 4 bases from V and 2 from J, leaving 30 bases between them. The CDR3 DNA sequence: TGCGCCAGCAGCCCGAACGCGGGGGCCCTTTCTCGCGGGGATCAAGAGACCCAGTACTTC. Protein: CASSPNAGALSRGDQETQYF.

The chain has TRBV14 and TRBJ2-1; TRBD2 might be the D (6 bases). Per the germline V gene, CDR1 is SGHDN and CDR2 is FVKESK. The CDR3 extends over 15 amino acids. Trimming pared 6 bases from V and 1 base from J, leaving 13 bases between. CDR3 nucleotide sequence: TGTGCCAGCAGAAAGGAGGGATTGTCCTACAATGAGCAGTTCTTC. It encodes CASRKEGLSYNEQFF.

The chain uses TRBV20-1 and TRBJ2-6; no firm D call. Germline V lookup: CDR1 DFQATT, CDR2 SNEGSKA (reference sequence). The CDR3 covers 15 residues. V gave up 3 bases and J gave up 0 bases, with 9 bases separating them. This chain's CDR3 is CSASLVSSGANVLTF. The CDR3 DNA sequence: TGCAGTGCTAGTTTGGTCAGCTCTGGGGCCAACGTCCTGACTTTC.

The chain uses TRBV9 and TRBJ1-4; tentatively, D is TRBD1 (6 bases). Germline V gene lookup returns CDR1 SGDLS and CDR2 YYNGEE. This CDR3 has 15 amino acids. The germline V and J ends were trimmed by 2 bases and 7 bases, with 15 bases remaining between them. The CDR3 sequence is CASSVEVRGFEKLFF. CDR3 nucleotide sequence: TGTGCCAGCAGCGTCGAGGTCAGGGGTTTTGAAAAACTGTTTTTT.

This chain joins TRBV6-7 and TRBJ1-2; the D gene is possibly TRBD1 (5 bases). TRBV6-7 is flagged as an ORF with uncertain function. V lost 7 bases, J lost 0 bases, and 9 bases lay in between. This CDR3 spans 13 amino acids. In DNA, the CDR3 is TGTGCCAGCAAGGACATCACTAACTATGGCTACACCTTC. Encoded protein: CASKDITNYGYTF.

The CDR3 DNA is TGCAGCGTTGAAAGTCAAGCGGGAGGGAACACCGGGGAGCTGTTTTTT. Encoded protein: CSVESQAGGNTGELFF. The chain uses TRBV29-1 and TRBJ2-2, with 9 bases lining up with TRBD2. Germline V lookup: CDR1 SQVTM, CDR2 ANQGSEA. This CDR3 is 16 amino acids long. Losses at the gene ends were 2 bases for V and 1 base for J; bases not matched to a gene: 5.

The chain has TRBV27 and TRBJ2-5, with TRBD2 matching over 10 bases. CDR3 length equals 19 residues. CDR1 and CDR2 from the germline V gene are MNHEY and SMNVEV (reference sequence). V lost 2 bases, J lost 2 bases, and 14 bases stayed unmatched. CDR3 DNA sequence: TGTGCCAGCAGTTTAATACAGGTCCCGGGACTAGCGCATCAAGAGACCCAGTACTTC. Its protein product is CASSLIQVPGLAHQETQYF.

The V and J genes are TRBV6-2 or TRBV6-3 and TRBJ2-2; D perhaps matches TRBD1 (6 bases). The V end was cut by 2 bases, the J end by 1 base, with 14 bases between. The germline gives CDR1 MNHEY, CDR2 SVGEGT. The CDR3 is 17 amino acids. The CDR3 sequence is CASSYDRLIENTGELFF. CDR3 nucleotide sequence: TGTGCCAGCAGTTACGACAGGTTGATTGAGAACACCGGGGAGCTGTTTTTT.

The CDR3: CSVEGIGFYNEQFF. The CDR3 region has the DNA TGCAGCGTTGAAGGTATCGGGTTCTACAATGAGCAGTTCTTC. This rearrangement joins TRBV29-1 to TRBJ2-1; unclear D gene. The CDR3 is 14 amino acids. Germline assignment: CDR1 SQVTM and CDR2 ANQGSEA. Trimming removed 1 base from V and 3 bases from J, with 10 bases in between.